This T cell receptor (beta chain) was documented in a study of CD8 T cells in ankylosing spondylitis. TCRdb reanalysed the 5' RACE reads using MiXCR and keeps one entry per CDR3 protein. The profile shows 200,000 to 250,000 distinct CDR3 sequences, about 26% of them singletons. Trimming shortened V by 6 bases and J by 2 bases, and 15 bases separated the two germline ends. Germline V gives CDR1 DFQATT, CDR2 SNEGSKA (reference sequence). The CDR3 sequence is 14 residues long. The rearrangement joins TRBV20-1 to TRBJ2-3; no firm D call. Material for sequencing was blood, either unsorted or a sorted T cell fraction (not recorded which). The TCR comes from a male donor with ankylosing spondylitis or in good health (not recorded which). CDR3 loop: CSASIRLDTDTQYF. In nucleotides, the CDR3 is TGCAGTGCGTCAATCCGCCTAGACACAGATACGCAGTATTTT.